This is a list of T cell receptor beta chains from one sample in a study of cytomegalovirus exposure and HLA in healthy donors. Generated by immunoSEQ multiplex PCR, the TCRdb table keeps only in-frame clones and is missing some. The data contain around 150,000 clones, about 85% of them singletons. The sample consisted of PBMCs. The receptors were sampled from a male donor in good health and CMV-seropositive. Both conserved end residues are part of each CDR3. The order of the fields is V gene, J gene, CDR3 protein.

TRBV4-3	TRBJ1-4	CASSLDTSSSGELFF
TRBV6-6	TRBJ2-1	CASSPQDRIDEQFF
TRBV5-8	TRBJ2-1	CASSPSGTPYNEQFF
TRBV11-3	TRBJ2-7	CASSLDLSGQGYEQYF
TRBV2	TRBJ1-4	CASSEARTTNEKLFF
TRBV4-1	TRBJ1-4	CASKTHPIRELNEKLFF
TRBV29-1	TRBJ1-2	CSVREAGYTF
TRBV7-6	TRBJ2-1	CASSLGRREQFF
TRBV28	TRBJ2-1	CASVLYNEQFF
TRBV6-1	TRBJ1-5	CASTQGTGNQPQHF
TRBV7-2	TRBJ2-3	CASSLGQGIGDTQYF
TRBV6-1	TRBJ2-7	CASRRSGQGSDWQYF
TRBV6-6	TRBJ2-1	CASRGTSGSLNEQFF
TRBV4-2	TRBJ1-6	CASTPTGGTARKALHF
TRBV6-1	TRBJ1-1	CATEWTGHQNTEAFF
TRBV30	TRBJ2-4	CAWGEVGDIQYF
TRBV28	TRBJ2-1	CASSPGTSKFF
TRBV7-8	TRBJ2-1	CASSLGAGGPDEQFF
TRBV28	TRBJ2-7	CASSGQGAYEQYF
TRBV2	TRBJ1-2	CASRAQGAAGYTF
TRBV7-2	TRBJ1-2	CASSPPEGEDYGYTF
TRBV7-9	TRBJ2-7	CASSFDNTGKVYEQYF
TRBV19	TRBJ2-2	CASSMTSGRAGELFF
TRBV7-9	TRBJ1-1	CSSSYPRQSGTTEAFF
TRBV10-3	TRBJ2-3	CAIGTGTDTQYF
TRBV5-1	TRBJ1-2	CASSTGGDGYTF
TRBV5-6	TRBJ2-3	CASTFLAYSTDTQYF
TRBV9	TRBJ2-3	CASSVGGDTDTQYF
TRBV18	TRBJ1-4	CASSPPGATNEKLFF
TRBV28	TRBJ1-4	CASSFTGKTNEKLFF
TRBV5-4	TRBJ2-1	CASSLTRGEQFF
TRBV7-3	TRBJ2-2	CASSSSGTTYTGELFF
TRBV7-9	TRBJ2-7	CSSSKTSASSYEQYF
TRBV6-5	TRBJ1-2	CASSVPGQWSGYTF
TRBV27	TRBJ2-7	CASSLRDRGSPYEQYF
TRBV7-6	TRBJ1-1	CASSWGRGNTEAFF
TRBV5-1	TRBJ2-7	CASSFGLAYEQYF
TRBV4-1	TRBJ2-7	CASSQEVAPEQYF
TRBV4-1	TRBJ2-7	CASSHLAGATYEQYF
TRBV2	TRBJ1-3	CASSDLIGTGGFGNTIYF